Listed below are T cell receptor beta chains from one sample, sequenced in a study of blood T cell repertoires in COVID-19. Assay used: immunoSEQ multiplex PCR; TCRdb lists only in-frame clones, some missing. The data show fewer than 110,000 clones, over 60% seen once. The sequencing input was peripheral blood. The receptors were gathered from a man between 65 and 80 years old with acute or convalescent COVID-19. Each CDR3 is given with its conserved first and last residue. D genes are given only for firm matches. Size is stated for part of the rows, as once, few or many counts, or as a class when the clone is expanded.

CASSYGGTGLYEQYF,TGTGCCAGCAGTTACGGCGGGACAGGGCTTTACGAGCAGTACTTC,.,TRBD1,TRBV6-5,TRBJ2-7
CASSQHRDRVGGTQYF,TGCGCCAGCAGCCAACACCGGGACAGAGTAGGAGGTACGCAGTATTTT,.,TRBD1,TRBV5-1,TRBJ2-3
CASSLLTGGNVETQYF,TGTGCCAGCAGCCTCCTGACAGGGGGCAACGTCGAGACCCAGTACTTC,.,TRBD1,TRBV14,TRBJ2-5
CASSTSGGLNPSTDTQYF,TGCGCCAGCAGTACTAGCGGGGGGCTAAACCCTAGCACAGATACGCAGTATTTT,.,TRBD2,TRBV10-1,TRBJ2-3
CASSLKLNTTYEQYF,TGTGCCAGCAGCTTAAAATTGAACACCACCTACGAGCAGTACTTC,.,.,TRBV7-3,TRBJ2-7
CASSRTGLDEKLFF,TGTGCCAGTAGTCGGACAGGGTTGGATGAAAAACTGTTTTTT,.,TRBD1,TRBV19,TRBJ1-4
CASSLSGGPADTQYF,TGTGCCAGCAGCTTATCTGGGGGCCCCGCAGATACGCAGTATTTT,.,.,TRBV7-2,TRBJ2-3
CASSPEGGQGSLYNEQFF,TGTGCCAGCAGCCCGGAGGGGGGACAGGGATCCTTATACAATGAGCAGTTCTTC,.,TRBD1,TRBV9,TRBJ2-1
CASSPGTGAYNEQFF,TGTGCCAGCAGCCCGGGGACAGGGGCCTACAATGAGCAGTTCTTC,.,TRBD1,TRBV7-9,TRBJ2-1
CASNGRGLVNYGYTF,TGTGCCAGCAACGGCAGGGGGCTTGTTAACTATGGCTACACCTTC,.,TRBD1,TRBV9,TRBJ1-2
CASSLGPRTGNSPLHF,TGTGCCAGCAGCTTAGGCCCCCGGACAGGCAATTCACCCCTCCACTTT,.,TRBD1,TRBV7-3,TRBJ1-6
CASSEGLARGEQFF,TGTGCCAGCAGCGAAGGACTAGCCCGTGGTGAGCAGTTCTTC,.,TRBD2,TRBV2,TRBJ2-1
CASSLSIEGQGLGQPQHF,TGTGCCAGCAGTTTATCGATTGAGGGACAGGGGCTGGGGCAGCCCCAGCATTTT,.,TRBD1,TRBV27,TRBJ1-5
CASSSGFDTQYF,TGTGCCAGCAGTTCGGGGTTCGATACGCAGTATTTT,.,.,TRBV6-5,TRBJ2-3
CASSYVQGAGGYTF,TGTGCCAGCAGCTATGTACAGGGGGCAGGTGGCTACACCTTC,.,TRBD1,TRBV7-2,TRBJ1-2
CASSYGQGATGELFF,TGTGCCAGCAGTTACGGGCAGGGGGCCACCGGGGAGCTGTTTTTT,few,TRBD1,TRBV6-6,TRBJ2-2
CASSEGANRAEAFF,TGTGCCAGCAGTGAAGGAGCGAACAGGGCTGAAGCTTTCTTT,.,.,TRBV2,TRBJ1-1
CASSVGREKLFF,TGTGCCAGCAGCGTAGGGAGGGAAAAACTGTTTTTT,few,.,TRBV7-9,TRBJ1-4
CASRPTAWDNEQYF,TGTGCCAGCAGGCCCACAGCGTGGGACAACGAGCAGTACTTC,few,.,TRBV6-5,TRBJ2-7
CASSYWDRDQETQYF,TGTGCCAGCAGTTACTGGGACAGGGACCAAGAGACCCAGTACTTC,few,TRBD1,TRBV6-2/TRBV6-3,TRBJ2-5
CASSSGQGKDGELFF,TGCGCCAGCAGCTCGGGACAGGGAAAGGACGGGGAGCTGTTTTTT,.,TRBD1,TRBV5-1,TRBJ2-2
CASSYSPQGSGNTIYF,TGTGCCAGCAGTTACTCCCCCCAGGGCTCTGGAAACACCATATATTTT,.,.,TRBV6-5,TRBJ1-3
CSVEVLVPYGYTF,TGCAGCGTTGAAGTGCTAGTTCCCTATGGCTACACCTTC,.,.,TRBV29-1,TRBJ1-2
CASRIPFRDGGVAFF,TGTGCAAGTCGCATCCCATTCCGGGACGGGGGGGTAGCTTTCTTT,few,.,TRBV12-2,TRBJ1-1
CASSYGDSSFEQYF,TGTGCCAGCAGTTACGGGGACAGCAGTTTTGAGCAGTACTTC,few,TRBD1,TRBV6-5,TRBJ2-7
CASSQIGGNTEAFF,TGTGCCAGCAGCCAGATTGGGGGCAACACTGAAGCTTTCTTT,.,.,TRBV5-6,TRBJ1-1
CASSPGTGGHNSPLHF,TGTGCCAGCAGCCCCGGGACAGGGGGCCACAATTCACCCCTCCACTTT,.,TRBD1,TRBV11-2,TRBJ1-6
CASSLGTGGAWKNGYTF,TGTGCCAGTAGTCTGGGGACAGGGGGCGCCTGGAAGAATGGCTACACCTTC,.,TRBD1,TRBV19,TRBJ1-2
CASSGTSGYQETQYF,TGTGCCAGCTCGGGGACTAGCGGGTACCAAGAGACCCAGTACTTC,few,TRBD2,TRBV18,TRBJ2-5
CASSIDRGWNEQFF,TGTGCCAGTAGTATTGACAGGGGATGGAATGAGCAGTTCTTC,.,TRBD1,TRBV19,TRBJ2-1
CASSLAGQNYEQYF,TGTGCCAGCAGCTTGGCGGGACAGAACTACGAGCAGTACTTC,.,TRBD1,TRBV5-6,TRBJ2-7
CASSLGPGGYEQYF,TGTGCCAGCAGCTTAGGTCCAGGGGGCTACGAGCAGTACTTC,.,TRBD1,TRBV7-3,TRBJ2-7
CASSLNPGNTIYF,TGCGCCAGCAGCTTAAACCCAGGCAACACCATATATTTT,.,.,TRBV5-1,TRBJ1-3
CASSPARGMTTGELFF,TGTGCCAGCAGTCCGGCTAGGGGTATGACCACCGGGGAGCTGTTTTTT,.,.,TRBV5-6,TRBJ2-2
CSVRDRESRYTF,TGCAGCGTGAGAGACAGAGAGTCCCGCTACACCTTC,.,.,TRBV29-1,TRBJ1-2
CASSIVPGNTEAFF,TGTGCCAGTAGTATAGTGCCGGGGAACACTGAAGCTTTCTTT,.,.,TRBV19,TRBJ1-1
CASSESVGLDEQFF,TGCGCCAGCAGTGAGTCTGTGGGGCTGGATGAGCAGTTCTTC,.,.,TRBV10-2,TRBJ2-1
CASSTNDRNYGYTF,TGTGCCAGCAGCACAAACGACAGGAACTATGGCTACACCTTC,.,.,TRBV5-8,TRBJ1-2
CASSLEGLVPAGELFF,TGTGCCAGCAGCTTGGAGGGACTAGTGCCGGCCGGGGAGCTGTTTTTT,.,TRBD2,TRBV5-4,TRBJ2-2
CASSRAGEWRDSPLHF,TGTGCCAGTAGTCGCGCCGGTGAGTGGAGGGATTCACCCCTCCACTTT,.,.,TRBV19,TRBJ1-6
CASSLTTAYGYTF,TGTGCCAGCAGCTTAACGACAGCTTATGGCTACACCTTC,.,.,TRBV7-3,TRBJ1-2
CASSETDYEQYF,TGCGCCAGCAGCGAAACAGACTACGAGCAGTACTTC,.,.,TRBV5-1,TRBJ2-7
CASSLETGINQPQHF,TGCGCCAGCAGCTTGGAGACAGGCATCAATCAGCCCCAGCATTTT,.,.,TRBV5-1,TRBJ1-5
CASSTGGSNQPQHF,TGTGCCAGCAGTACAGGGGGTAGCAATCAGCCCCAGCATTTT,.,TRBD1,TRBV7-9,TRBJ1-5
CASSFGHLNPNYGYTF,TGCGCCAGCAGCTTCGGACATCTCAACCCGAACTATGGCTACACCTTC,.,.,TRBV5-1,TRBJ1-2
CATQRGQREKLFF,TGTGCTACTCAAAGGGGGCAGAGAGAAAAACTGTTTTTT,few,TRBD1,TRBV12-5,TRBJ1-4
CASSSPRLSGNTIYF,TGTGCCAGCAGCTCCCCCCGTTTGTCTGGAAACACCATATATTTT,.,.,TRBV7-2,TRBJ1-3
CASRKRGSSYNEQFF,TGCGCCAGCAGGAAGCGGGGAAGCTCCTACAATGAGCAGTTCTTC,.,TRBD2,TRBV10-1,TRBJ2-1
CASSPGTGGRLGKLFF,TGTGCCAGCTCCCCCGGGACAGGGGGTCGCCTGGGAAAACTGTTTTTT,.,TRBD1,TRBV18,TRBJ1-4
CASSPLDRLNTEAFF,TGTGCCAGCAGCCCGCTGGACAGGTTGAACACTGAAGCTTTCTTT,.,TRBD1,TRBV14,TRBJ1-1